Listed here are 22 T cell receptor beta chains from one sample, sequenced in a study of CD8+ T cells in alopecia areata. cDNA prepared by RNA extraction and subsequent reverse transcription served as the template for sequencing. TCRdb's table, derived via immunoSEQ multiplex PCR, lists solely in-frame clones and lacks some. The table records some 20,000 clones, more than 60% of them present only once. Sorting of CD4+ cells into CD25+CD127- cells was performed for about five patients. Sequenced: CD4+ Tregs sorted from blood. The receptor set was obtained from a human donor with alopecia areata.

V usage is TRBV19 and J usage is TRBJ2-1; no definite D call. The germline gives CDR1 LNHDA, CDR2 SQIVND (reference sequence). This CDR3 contains 15 residues. The ends were cut back, 0 bases at V and 3 bases at J, with 9 bases in the middle. Here the CDR3 DNA reads TGTGCCAGTAGTATAGATGGGTCTAGCTACAATGAGCAGTTCTTC. Protein product: CASSIDGSSYNEQFF.

This sequence joins TRBV28 and TRBJ2-7; D is perhaps TRBD1 (6 bases). This CDR3 is 15 amino acids long. V shed 1 base and J shed 2 bases, with 12 bases lying between them. Germline values: CDR1 MDHEN, CDR2 SYDVKM. The CDR3 region has the DNA TGTGCCAGCAGTTTATCCCAGGGGCCTACCTACGAGCAGTACTTC. It encodes CASSLSQGPTYEQYF.

This chain uses TRBV5-1 with TRBJ2-7, with a weak D call TRBD2 (6 bases). The CDR3 is 16 amino acids. The germline gives CDR1 SGHRS, CDR2 YFSETQ. Trimming stripped 0 bases from V and 3 bases from J, with 16 bases between. The CDR3 spells CASSLAGLPAGYEQYF. As DNA, the CDR3 is TGCGCCAGCAGCTTGGCAGGTCTCCCAGCGGGCTACGAGCAGTACTTC. The full variable domain, in which reference TRBV5-1 and TRBJ2-7 provide the parts outside the CDR3, is KAGVTQTPRYLIKTRGQQVTLSCSPISGHRSVSWYQQTPGQGLQFLFEYFSETQRNKGNFPGRFSGRQFSNSRSEMNVSTLELGDSALYLCASSLAGLPAGYEQYFGPGTRLTVT.

This clone appeared a few times. This chain links TRBV25-1 with TRBJ2-1; 12 nucleotides agree with TRBD2. Germline V lookup: CDR1 MGHDK, CDR2 SYGVNS. V was pared by 5 bases and J by 9 bases, with 17 bases of the junction left unmatched. The CDR3 loop spans 18 amino acids. The CDR3 region has the DNA TGTGCCAGCAGTCCTTACCTTATGACTAGCGGGGGAAGTCCTGAGCAGTTCTTC. It is translated as CASSPYLMTSGGSPEQFF.

The rearrangement links TRBV5-1 to TRBJ2-5; D gene ambiguous. The CDR3 is 15 amino acids. Trimming took off 1 base at V and 0 bases at J, with 10 bases between the two ends. Germline V lookup: CDR1 SGHRS, CDR2 YFSETQ. CDR3 DNA sequence: TGCGCCAGCAGCTTGAATGTCGCTAACCAAGAGACCCAGTACTTC. This encodes CASSLNVANQETQYF.

This chain links TRBV21-1 with TRBJ2-5; the D call of TRBD2 is as the table states it, not checked on the DNA. TRBV21-1 is a pseudogene locus. The CDR3 contains 16 residues. This CDR3 reads CASKGTPVGSKETQYF. The CDR3 coding sequence is TGTGCCAGCAAAGGGACTCCCGTGGGTTCCAAAGAGACCCAGTACTTC.

This chain links TRBV7-2 with TRBJ2-7; D is possibly TRBD2 (6 bases). Germline V gene lookup returns CDR1 SGHTA and CDR2 FQGNSA. Deletions cut 0 bases from V and 3 bases from J, with 9 bases between. CDR3 length: 14 amino acids. CDR3 nucleotides: TGTGCCAGCAGCTTAGCGGGTAGCGGCTACGAGCAGTACTTC. This translates into CASSLAGSGYEQYF.

The J gene is TRBJ2-1, the V gene TRBV18; 10 bases match TRBD2. CDR3 length: 16 residues. The ends lost 2 bases at V and 4 bases at J; junction bases unmatched: 5. Germline loops: CDR1 KGHSH, CDR2 LQKENI. CDR3 sequence: CASSPAAGGSYNEQFF. CDR3 nucleotides: TGTGCCAGCTCACCAGCAGCGGGAGGGTCTTACAATGAGCAGTTCTTC.

The J gene is TRBJ1-1, the V gene TRBV5-6; TRBD1 aligns across 7 bases. V was pared by 4 bases and J by 1 base, with 4 bases of the junction left unmatched. The germline CDR1 and CDR2 sequences are SGHDT and YYEEEE. The CDR3 runs 14 residues. As DNA, the CDR3 is TGTGCCAGCAGCACCTACAGGGGGAACACTGAAGCTTTCTTT. Amino acid sequence: CASSTYRGNTEAFF.

This sequence joins TRBV27 and TRBJ2-7, with TRBD2 matching over 7 bases. Germline CDR1 reads MNHEY; CDR2 reads SMNVEV (reference sequence). This CDR3 has 15 amino acids. Trimming removed 6 bases from V and 6 bases from J; junction bases left unmatched: 14. This CDR3 reads CASSQLPTGRAEQYF. Written as DNA, the CDR3 is TGTGCCAGCAGCCAACTCCCGACGGGGAGGGCCGAGCAGTACTTC.

V and J are TRBV9 and TRBJ2-7; 7 bases map to TRBD1. The CDR3 has 16 residues. With V trimmed by 4 bases and J by 6 bases, 16 bases remained unmatched. Germline loops: CDR1 SGDLS, CDR2 YYNGEE. The DNA for the CDR3 is TGTGCCAGCAGCTTTAAACCGGGACAGCCACGTAGCGAGCAGTACTTC. It translates to CASSFKPGQPRSEQYF.

This sequence joins TRBV7-8 and TRBJ1-1, with unresolved D. V dropped 2 bases and J dropped 4 bases, with 8 bases sitting between them. The length of the CDR3 is 13 residues. In germline, CDR1 is SGHVS, CDR2 FQNEAQ. The chain's CDR3 is CASSLLGSTEAFF. The CDR3 DNA reads TGTGCCAGCAGCTTACTCGGGTCCACTGAAGCTTTCTTT.

This clone was counted only a few times. The sample has other DNA sequences that encode this CDR3 too. The chain links TRBV30 to TRBJ2-1; no definite D call. The germline V gene encodes CDR1 GTSNPN and CDR2 SVGIG (reference sequence). This CDR3 is built from 11 residues. V lost 5 bases and J lost 2, with 4 bases in between. CDR3 sequence (DNA): TGTGCCTGGGGGGCCTACAATGAGCAGTTCTTC. This codes for CAWGAYNEQFF. The complete variable domain, with remaining parts taken from reference TRBV30 and TRBJ2-1, reads SQTIHQWPATLVQPVGSPLSLECTVEGTSNPNLYWYRQAAGRGLQLLFYSVGIGQISSEVPQNLSASRPQDRQFILSSKKLLLSDSGFYLCAWGAYNEQFFGPGTRLTVL.

This sequence joins TRBV10-3 and TRBJ2-1; 11 bases are a match to TRBD2. V was pared by 6 bases and J by 8 bases, with 9 bases of the junction left unmatched. Germline CDR1 reads ENHRY; CDR2 reads SYGVKD. This CDR3 spans 15 amino acids. The CDR3 sequence is CAISLIAGGDDEQFF. The CDR3 DNA follows: TGTGCCATCAGCCTCATAGCGGGAGGGGATGATGAGCAGTTCTTC.

J is TRBJ1-5 and V is TRBV7-2; D is unresolved. CDR3 length equals 13 residues. The germline gives CDR1 SGHTA, CDR2 FQGNSA. Trimming took off 2 bases at V and 2 bases at J, with 4 bases between the two ends. This CDR3 reads CASSLQGNQPQHF. In DNA form, the CDR3 reads TGTGCCAGCAGCTTACAGGGCAATCAGCCCCAGCATTTT.

The CDR3 reads CASRYLAGAFYEQYF. The DNA of the CDR3 is TGTGCCAGCAGGTATCTAGCGGGGGCCTTCTACGAGCAGTACTTC. The J gene is TRBJ2-7, the V gene TRBV6-5; 10 bases match TRBD2. V shed 6 bases, J shed 3 bases, and the junction held 8 bases outside the gene matches. The CDR3 consists of 15 residues. Germline V gives CDR1 MNHEY, CDR2 SVGAGI.

V gene TRBV30 combines with J gene TRBJ1-3, with 8 bases aligning to TRBD1. CDR3 size: 16 residues. The germline gives CDR1 GTSNPN, CDR2 SVGIG (reference sequence). J lost 7 bases, V lost 0 bases, and 11 bases had no gene match. In nucleotides, the CDR3 is TGTGCCTGGAGTGTACCGGGGCAGGGGGCCGGGAACACCATATATTTT. It is translated as CAWSVPGQGAGNTIYF.

Remarks on this clone: The DNA is omitted, as the CDR3 cannot be located on it reliably, and the CDR3 follows TCRdb's listing. V gene TRBV11-2 combines with J gene TRBJ2-1; no check of the table's D call, TRBD1, against the DNA was made. Inclusive of both ends, the CDR3 amounts to 17 amino acids. The V gene's germline CDR1 is SGHAT and CDR2 FQNNGV. The CDR3 is CASSLGVRARGNNEQFF.

This clone was counted between two and nine times. The chain links TRBV7-2 to TRBJ2-7; D is undetermined. This CDR3 is built from 13 residues. Between the trimmed V and J ends, which lost 7 bases and 3 bases, there was a span of 13 bases. Germline V gene lookup returns CDR1 SGHTA and CDR2 FQGNSA. The CDR3 here is CASNKDRDYEQYF. CDR3 coding DNA: TGTGCCAGCAACAAAGATAGGGACTACGAGCAGTACTTC.

V gene TRBV29-1 combines with J gene TRBJ1-4; no clear D. Germline lookup yields CDR1 SQVTM and CDR2 ANQGSEA. V lost 0 bases to trimming and J lost 8 bases, with 10 bases between them. The CDR3 covers 13 residues. The CDR3 nucleotides read TGCAGCGTTGAAGATCTTCTGAGGGAAAAACTGTTTTTT. Its protein is CSVEDLLREKLFF.

This chain uses TRBV7-2 with TRBJ2-5, with D unclear. Per the germline V gene, CDR1 is SGHTA and CDR2 is FQGNSA. V was clipped by 1 base and J by 2 bases, with 14 bases between them. The CDR3 runs to 16 residues. The CDR3 sequence is CASSLGLGVGQETQYF. Here the CDR3 DNA reads TGTGCCAGCAGCTTAGGGCTTGGAGTGGGGCAAGAGACCCAGTACTTC.

About this clone: With a much larger clone just one base away, this may be a read error. Within the sample, other DNA sequences also encode this same CDR3. The genes are TRBV19 and TRBJ2-3, with a tentative D call TRBD2 (5 bases). CDR1 is LNHDA, CDR2 SQIVND, per germline (reference sequence). The CDR3 contains 14 residues. CDR3 region: CASRKADRLDTQYF. For the CDR3, the DNA is TGTGCCAGTAGGAAAGCGGACCGTCTAGATACGCAATATTTT.